The sequence of this T cell receptor (beta chain) was determined in a study of neurological immune-mediated disorders. Time point: longitudinal time-point 2. 2 million unsorted PBMCs were stored in RNAlater at -80 °C before RNA extraction. Study results and caveats: The study found the most TCR clonal expansion in HTLV-1-associated myelopathy and the least in multiple sclerosis, below healthy controls. The multiple sclerosis repertoire cluster had no clinical or MRI feature associated with it.

V shed 4 bases and J shed 4 bases, with 11 bases lying between them. This CDR3 has 14 amino acids. There are many counts of this clonotype. The antigen is undetermined. Synthesis of cDNA used 5'RACE (with 10-nucleotide random UMIs). TCRdb reanalysed the 5' RACE reads using MiXCR and keeps one entry per CDR3 protein. The sample lists 70,000 to 90,000 distinct CDR3 sequences; 4.5% to 7.5% were seen once. The receptor was isolated from a woman aged 55 to 70 with multiple sclerosis. The rearrangement joins TRBV12-3 or TRBV12-4 to TRBJ1-5; tentative D call: TRBD1 (6 bases). Material for sequencing was PBMCs. As DNA, the CDR3 is TGTGCCAGCAGTTCTTACAGGGAAAATCAGCCCCAGCATTTT. It yields the protein CASSSYRENQPQHF.